This TCR beta chain was captured by sequencing in a study of lymphopenia after photon versus proton radiotherapy. Deletions cut 2 bases from V and 1 base from J, with 5 bases between. The CDR3 covers 13 residues. The germline V gene has CDR1 MNHNS and CDR2 SASEGT. Study-level findings and limits: Authors raise, but do not show, better survival with proton therapy.

Clones were read by immunoSEQ multiplex PCR, and TCRdb kept only the in-frame ones, dropping some. The profile shows around 25,000 clones, about 80% of them singletons. In its sample, this clone was seen a few times. Its antigen is still unknown. This clonotype was obtained from a man aged 40-49 years with gastric cancer. Sequencing used peripheral blood, obtained from a patient treated with photon-based radiotherapy. The rearrangement links TRBV6-1 to TRBJ1-1, with no clear D. CDR3 protein: CASSESRNTEAFF. The CDR3 region has the DNA TGTGCCAGCAGTGAAAGCCGGAACACTGAAGCTTTCTTT.